The 2 T cell receptor beta chains in this list originate from one sample, sequenced in a study of blood T cell repertoires in COVID-19. Data came from immunoSEQ multiplex PCR; TCRdb stores just in-frame clones and leaves some out. The sample records around 100,000 clones, roughly 85% being singletons. The source material was peripheral blood. These receptors originate from a man in his fifties or sixties in a cohort sampled during active COVID-19.

The gene calls are TRBV5-1 and TRBJ1-1, with no clear D. Germline CDR1 reads SGHRS; CDR2 reads YFSETQ. The CDR3 is 17 amino acids. Trimming took off 4 bases at V and 1 base at J, with 20 bases between the two ends. The CDR3 region has the DNA TGCGCCAGCAGCCCTGACGGCAGGCCGACCGGGAACACTGAAGCTTTCTTT. Protein product: CASSPDGRPTGNTEAFF.

This clone was counted once. The rearrangement joins TRBV5-1 to TRBJ1-2, with 7 bases identical to TRBD1. The V gene's germline CDR1 is SGHRS and CDR2 YFSETQ. V was pared by 5 bases and J by 6 bases, with 7 bases of the junction left unmatched. CDR3 size: 13 residues. CDR3 DNA sequence: TGCGCCAGCAGTAGACAGGGTGAGAATGGCTACACCTTC. Amino acid sequence: CASSRQGENGYTF.